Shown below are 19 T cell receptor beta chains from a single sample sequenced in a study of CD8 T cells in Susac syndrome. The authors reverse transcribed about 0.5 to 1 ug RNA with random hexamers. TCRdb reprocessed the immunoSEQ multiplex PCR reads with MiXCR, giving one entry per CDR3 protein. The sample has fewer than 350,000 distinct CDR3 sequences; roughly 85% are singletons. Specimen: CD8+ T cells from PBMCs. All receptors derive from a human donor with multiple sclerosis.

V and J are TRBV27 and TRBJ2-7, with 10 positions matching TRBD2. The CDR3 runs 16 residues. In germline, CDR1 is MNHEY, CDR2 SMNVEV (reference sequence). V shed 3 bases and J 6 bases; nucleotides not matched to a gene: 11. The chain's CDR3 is CASSFSGGLGLREQYF. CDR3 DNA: TGTGCCAGCAGTTTTAGCGGGGGGCTGGGCCTCCGCGAGCAGTACTTC.

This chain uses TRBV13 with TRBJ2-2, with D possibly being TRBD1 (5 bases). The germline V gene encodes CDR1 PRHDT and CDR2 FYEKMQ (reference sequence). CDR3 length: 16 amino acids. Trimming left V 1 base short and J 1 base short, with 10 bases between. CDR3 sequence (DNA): TGTGCCAGCAGCTTAGCTATGACAGAGAACACCGGGGAGCTGTTTTTT. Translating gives CASSLAMTENTGELFF.

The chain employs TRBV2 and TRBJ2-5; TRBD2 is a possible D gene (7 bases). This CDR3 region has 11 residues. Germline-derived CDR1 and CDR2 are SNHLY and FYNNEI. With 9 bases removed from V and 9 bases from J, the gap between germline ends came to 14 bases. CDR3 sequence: CASEGGEAQYF. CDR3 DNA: TGTGCCAGTGAGGGGGGGGAAGCCCAGTACTTC.

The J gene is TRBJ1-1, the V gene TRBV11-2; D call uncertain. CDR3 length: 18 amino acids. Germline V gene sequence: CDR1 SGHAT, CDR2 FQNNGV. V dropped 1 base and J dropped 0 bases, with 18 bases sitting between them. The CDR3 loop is CASSLVAPAWRLNTEAFF. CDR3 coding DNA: TGTGCCAGCAGCTTAGTGGCCCCCGCGTGGAGACTGAACACTGAAGCTTTCTTT.

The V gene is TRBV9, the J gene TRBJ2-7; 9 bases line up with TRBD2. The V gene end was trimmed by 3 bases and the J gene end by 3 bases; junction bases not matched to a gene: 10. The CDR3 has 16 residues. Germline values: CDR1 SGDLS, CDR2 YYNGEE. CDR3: CASSGGSSGEGYEQYF. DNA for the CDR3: TGTGCCAGCAGCGGGGGTTCTAGCGGGGAGGGCTACGAGCAGTACTTC.

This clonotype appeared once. The CDR3 region is CSAPLGRLDQYF. Here the CDR3 DNA reads TGCAGTGCTCCCCTTGGGCGCCTCGACCAGTACTTC. The rearrangement uses TRBV20-1 and TRBJ2-5; D remains ambiguous. V gave up 5 bases and J gave up 10 bases, with 17 bases separating them. This CDR3 has 12 amino acids. The germline V gene has CDR1 DFQATT and CDR2 SNEGSKA (reference sequence).

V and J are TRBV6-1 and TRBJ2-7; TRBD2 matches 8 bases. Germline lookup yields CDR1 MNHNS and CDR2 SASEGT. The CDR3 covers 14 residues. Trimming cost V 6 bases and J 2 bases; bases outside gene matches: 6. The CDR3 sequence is CASSRTSLAYEQYF. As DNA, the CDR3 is TGTGCCAGCAGCAGGACTAGCTTGGCCTACGAGCAGTACTTC.

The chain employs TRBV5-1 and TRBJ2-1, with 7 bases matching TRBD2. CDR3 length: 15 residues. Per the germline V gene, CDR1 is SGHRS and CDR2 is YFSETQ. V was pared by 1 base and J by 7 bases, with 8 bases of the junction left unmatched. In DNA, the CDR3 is TGCGCCAGCAGCTTGACGGGGGGAGTTTCTAATGAGCAGTTCTTC. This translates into CASSLTGGVSNEQFF.

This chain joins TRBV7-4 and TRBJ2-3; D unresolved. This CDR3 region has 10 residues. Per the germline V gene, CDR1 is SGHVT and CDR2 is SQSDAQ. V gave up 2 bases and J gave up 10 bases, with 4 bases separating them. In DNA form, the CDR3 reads TGTGCCAGCAGCTTACAGTCGCAGTATTTT. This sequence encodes CASSLQSQYF.

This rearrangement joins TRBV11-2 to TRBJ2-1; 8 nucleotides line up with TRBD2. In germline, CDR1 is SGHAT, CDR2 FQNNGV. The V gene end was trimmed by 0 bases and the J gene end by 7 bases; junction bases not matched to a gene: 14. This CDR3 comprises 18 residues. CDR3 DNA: TGTGCCAGCAGCTTAGATCTCACTAGCGGCCCAGCCGGGAATGAGCAGTTCTTC. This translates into CASSLDLTSGPAGNEQFF.

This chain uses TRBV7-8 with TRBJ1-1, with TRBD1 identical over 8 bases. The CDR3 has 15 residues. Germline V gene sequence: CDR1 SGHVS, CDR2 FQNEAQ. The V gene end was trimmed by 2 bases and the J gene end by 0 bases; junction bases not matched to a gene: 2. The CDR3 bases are TGTGCCAGCAGCTTAACAGGGGGGTTGAACACTGAAGCTTTCTTT. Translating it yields CASSLTGGLNTEAFF.

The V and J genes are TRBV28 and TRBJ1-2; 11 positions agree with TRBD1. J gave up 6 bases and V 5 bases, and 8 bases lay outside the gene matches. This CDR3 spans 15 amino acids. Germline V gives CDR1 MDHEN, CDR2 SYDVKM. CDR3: CASSLGQGASHGYTF. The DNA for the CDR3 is TGTGCCAGCAGTCTCGGACAGGGGGCATCACATGGCTACACCTTC.

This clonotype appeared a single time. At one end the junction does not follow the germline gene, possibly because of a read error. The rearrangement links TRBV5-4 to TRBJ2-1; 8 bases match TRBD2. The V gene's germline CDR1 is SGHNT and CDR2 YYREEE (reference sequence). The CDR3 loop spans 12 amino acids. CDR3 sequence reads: CACSPSGSEQFF. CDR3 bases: TGTGCCTGCAGCCCGAGCGGGAGCGAGCAGTTCTTC.

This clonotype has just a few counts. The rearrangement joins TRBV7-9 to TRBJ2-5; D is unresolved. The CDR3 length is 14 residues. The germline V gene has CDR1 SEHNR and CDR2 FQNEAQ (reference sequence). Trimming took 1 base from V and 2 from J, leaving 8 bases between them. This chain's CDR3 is CASSLVQMQETQYF. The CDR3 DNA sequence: TGTGCCAGCAGCTTAGTTCAGATGCAAGAGACCCAGTACTTC.

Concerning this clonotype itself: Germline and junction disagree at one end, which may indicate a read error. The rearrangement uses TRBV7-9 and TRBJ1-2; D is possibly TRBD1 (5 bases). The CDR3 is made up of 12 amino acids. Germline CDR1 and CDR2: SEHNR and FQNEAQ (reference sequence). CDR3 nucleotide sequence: TGTGCCAGCAGGTTAGGGACGGGAGGCTACACCTTC. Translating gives CASRLGTGGYTF. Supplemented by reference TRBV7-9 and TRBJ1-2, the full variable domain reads DTGVSQNPRHKITKRGQNVTFRCDPISEHNRLYWYRQTLGQGPEFLTYFQNEAQLEKSRLLSDRFSAERPKGSFSTLEIQRTEQGDSAMYLCASRLGTGGYTFGSGTRLTVV.

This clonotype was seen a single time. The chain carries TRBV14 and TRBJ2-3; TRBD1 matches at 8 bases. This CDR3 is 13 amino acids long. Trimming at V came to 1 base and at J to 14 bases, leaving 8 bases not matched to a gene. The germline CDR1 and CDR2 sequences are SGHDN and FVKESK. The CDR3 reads CASSQGTGQARYF. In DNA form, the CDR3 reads TGTGCCAGCAGCCAAGGGACAGGGCAGGCGAGGTATTTT.

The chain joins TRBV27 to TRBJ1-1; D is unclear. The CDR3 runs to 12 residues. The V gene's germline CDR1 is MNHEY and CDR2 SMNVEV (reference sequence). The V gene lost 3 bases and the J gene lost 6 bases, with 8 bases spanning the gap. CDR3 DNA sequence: TGTGCCAGCAGTTTCCCCGGATCTGAAGCTTTCTTT. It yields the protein CASSFPGSEAFF.

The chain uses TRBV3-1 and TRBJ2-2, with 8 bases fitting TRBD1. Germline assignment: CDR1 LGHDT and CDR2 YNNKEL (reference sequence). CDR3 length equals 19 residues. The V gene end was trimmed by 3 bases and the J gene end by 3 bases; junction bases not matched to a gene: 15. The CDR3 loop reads CASSQPPGQEKGHTGELFF. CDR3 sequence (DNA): TGTGCCAGCAGCCAGCCACCGGGACAGGAGAAAGGGCACACCGGGGAGCTGTTTTTT.

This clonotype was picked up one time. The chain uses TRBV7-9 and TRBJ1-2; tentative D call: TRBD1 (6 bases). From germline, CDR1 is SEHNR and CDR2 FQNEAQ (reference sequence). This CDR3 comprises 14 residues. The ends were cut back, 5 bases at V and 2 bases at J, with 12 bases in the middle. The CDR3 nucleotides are TGTGCCAGCAGCCCTCCAGGACAGAACTATGGCTACACCTTC. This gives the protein CASSPPGQNYGYTF.